These T cell receptor beta chains were read from a single sample in a study of PD-L1 blockade in urothelial cancer. Sequencing was performed with immunoSEQ multiplex PCR; in TCRdb, only in-frame clones are kept and a portion is missing. This sample carries about 130,000 clones, about 82% of them seen once, and the ten largest clones take 2.4%. The sample in question was PBMCs, obtained around atezolizumab (anti-PD-L1) treatment. These receptors were taken from a man aged 45-60 years with urothelial cancer. CDR3s include the opening cysteine and the closing phenylalanine or tryptophan. A D gene is named only where the DNA matches it firmly. The listing skips clone size in some rows; elsewhere it reads once, few, many or a size class.

v_gene,d_gene,j_gene,abundance,CDR3nt,CDR3aa
TRBV5-1,TRBD1,TRBJ2-7,.,TGCGCCAGCAGCTTGGACGGGACAGTTCGAGAGCAGTACTTC,CASSLDGTVREQYF
TRBV4-1,.,TRBJ2-7,.,TGCGCCAGCAGCCAAGGGCAGGGAAGCTCCTACGAGCAGTACTTC,CASSQGQGSSYEQYF
TRBV28,.,TRBJ2-7,.,TGTGCCACGCAGGATAGTGGGCCCTACGAGCAGTACTTC,CATQDSGPYEQYF
TRBV15,.,TRBJ2-5,.,TGTGCCACCAGCAGAGACGCAGGCCAAAAAAGGGAGACCCAGTACTTC,CATSRDAGQKRETQYF
TRBV28,TRBD1,TRBJ1-1,.,TGTGCCAGCAGTTCGACAGGGTGGAACACTGAAGCTTTCTTT,CASSSTGWNTEAFF
TRBV5-1,TRBD2,TRBJ2-1,.,TGCGCCAGTAAGGGACTAGCGGAAGACAATGAGCAGTTCTTC,CASKGLAEDNEQFF
TRBV6-5,TRBD1,TRBJ1-5,few,TGTGCCAGCAGACAGGGGAGGCAGCCCCAGCATTTT,CASRQGRQPQHF
TRBV28,.,TRBJ1-5,.,TGTGCCAGCAGTTGGTCCGGGAGCTATCCTCGGCCCCAGCATTTT,CASSWSGSYPRPQHF
TRBV5-1,TRBD1,TRBJ2-2,.,TGCGCCAGCAGTTCGGGACAGGCGAACACCGGGGAGCTGTTTTTT,CASSSGQANTGELFF
TRBV13,.,TRBJ2-1,few,TGTGCCAGCAGCTTAGGTTCTAATGAGCAGTTCTTC,CASSLGSNEQFF
TRBV4-1,.,TRBJ2-7,.,TGCGCCAGCAGCCATGCAGGGGTAGGCTACGAGCAGTACTTC,CASSHAGVGYEQYF
TRBV19,.,TRBJ2-7,.,TGTGCCAGTAGTATAGGTCTACAGGTGACCTACGAGCAGTACTTC,CASSIGLQVTYEQYF
TRBV28,.,TRBJ1-6,.,TGTGCCAGCAGACAGGGCGGGAATTCACCCCTCCACTTT,CASRQGGNSPLHF
TRBV7-9,TRBD2,TRBJ2-5,.,TGTGCCAGCAGCTTGTGGCTAGCGGGACTAAAGGTGGTGGAGACCCAGTACTTC,CASSLWLAGLKVVETQYF
TRBV7-8,TRBD1,TRBJ1-2,.,TGTGCCAGCAGCCCCCGGACAGGACCCTATGGCTACACCTTC,CASSPRTGPYGYTF
TRBV5-1,.,TRBJ2-7,.,TGCGCCAGCAGCTTGGACCCGGAGGAATCCTACGAGCAGTACTTC,CASSLDPEESYEQYF
TRBV27,TRBD2,TRBJ2-7,.,TGTGCCAGCAGTTCTGCAGCGGGAGGGCCCCACGAGCAGTACTTC,CASSSAAGGPHEQYF
TRBV7-9,.,TRBJ1-5,once,TGTGCCAGCAGCACCGGCGAATGGGGGCCAGGACAGCCCCAGCATTTT,CASSTGEWGPGQPQHF
TRBV2,TRBD1,TRBJ1-6,.,TGTGCCAGCACCGGGACAGGGTATTCACCCCTCCACTTT,CASTGTGYSPLHF
TRBV15,.,TRBJ1-2,.,TGTGCCACCAGCAGAGATAAGAGACAGAGTGGCTACACCTTC,CATSRDKRQSGYTF
TRBV7-8,TRBD2,TRBJ2-1,.,TGTGCCAGCCGACAAAGACCCGGGAGGGAGAATGAGCAGTTCTTC,CASRQRPGRENEQFF
TRBV13,.,TRBJ2-3,.,TGTGCCAGCAGCCCACTAGGCACAGATACGCAGTATTTT,CASSPLGTDTQYF